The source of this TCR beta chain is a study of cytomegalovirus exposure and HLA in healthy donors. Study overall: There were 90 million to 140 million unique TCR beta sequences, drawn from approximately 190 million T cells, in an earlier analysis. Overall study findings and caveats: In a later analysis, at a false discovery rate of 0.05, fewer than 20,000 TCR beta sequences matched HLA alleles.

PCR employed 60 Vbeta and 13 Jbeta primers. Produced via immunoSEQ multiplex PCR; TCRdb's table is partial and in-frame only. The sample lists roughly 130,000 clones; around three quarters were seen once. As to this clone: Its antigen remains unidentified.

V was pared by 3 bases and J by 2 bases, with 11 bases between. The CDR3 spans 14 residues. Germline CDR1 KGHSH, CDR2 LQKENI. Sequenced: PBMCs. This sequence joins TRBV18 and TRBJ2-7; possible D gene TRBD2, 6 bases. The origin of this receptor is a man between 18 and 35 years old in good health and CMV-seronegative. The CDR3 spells CASSPPGLPYEQYF. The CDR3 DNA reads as TGTGCCAGCTCACCCCCGGGACTGCCCTACGAGCAGTACTTC. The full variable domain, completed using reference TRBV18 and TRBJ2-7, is NAGVMQNPRHLVRRRGQEARLRCSPMKGHSHVYWYRQLPEEGLKFMVYLQKENIIDESGMPKERFSAEFPKEGPSILRIQQVVRGDSAAYFCASSPPGLPYEQYFGPGTRLTVT.